This T cell receptor beta chain stems from a study of CD8 T cells in Susac syndrome. Random hexamers were used to reverse transcribe an amount of about 0.45 to 1 ug RNA. The immunoSEQ assay covered 54 Vbeta and 13 Jbeta segments for CDR3. TCRdb reanalysed the immunoSEQ multiplex PCR reads using MiXCR and keeps one entry per CDR3 protein. The sample consists of 210,000 or so distinct CDR3 sequences, approximately 90% of them appearing once. Germline CDR1 reads MNHEY; CDR2 reads SMNVEV (reference sequence). There are 14 residues in the CDR3. V gave up 1 base and J gave up 7 bases, with 11 bases separating them. This clonotype occurred once. TCR beta sequencing covered blood CD8+ and CD4+ T cells. The multiple sclerosis controls consisted of treatment-naive patients with relapsing-remitting disease, either stable or active. Purification of the CD8+ and CD4+ T cells relied on negative isolation, and TEMRA cells underwent FACS enrichment.

The sequenced sample consisted of CD8+ T cells from PBMCs. The rearrangement joins TRBV27 to TRBJ2-1; D possibly corresponds to TRBD2 (6 bases). The sequence was obtained from a human donor with multiple sclerosis. The DNA for the CDR3 is TGTGCCAGCAGTTTATATAGCGGAGCTAATGAGCAGTTCTTC. This codes for CASSLYSGANEQFF.